The 4 T cell receptor beta chains presented below share a single source sample, sequenced in a study of cytomegalovirus exposure and HLA in healthy donors. Use of 60 Vbeta and 13 Jbeta primers characterized the PCR. Libraries were prepared by immunoSEQ multiplex PCR; TCRdb keeps only in-frame clonotypes and omits some of them. The repertoire consists of 200,000 to 250,000 clones, with roughly 82% occurring once and the leading ten covering 5% to 6.5%. Sequenced sample: PBMCs. The receptors originated from a woman aged 40 to 50 in good health and CMV-seropositive.

V is TRBV5-6 and J is TRBJ2-7; no clear D gene. V lost 4 bases and J 1 base, leaving 15 bases between the germline ends. Per germline, CDR1 SGHDT and CDR2 YYEEEE. The CDR3 sequence is 15 residues long. CDR3 nucleotides: TGTGCCAGCAGCGCTGCTGGTAGCAGATCCTACGAGCAGTACTTC. Translation: CASSAAGSRSYEQYF.

CDR3 in amino acids: CASSRAGQGHGYTF. The CDR3 DNA follows: TGTGCCAGTAGTAGGGCTGGACAGGGACATGGCTACACCTTC. V usage is TRBV19 and J usage is TRBJ1-2; 8 bases are a match to TRBD1. Trimming removed 4 bases from V and 6 bases from J; junction bases left unmatched: 7. From germline, CDR1 is LNHDA and CDR2 SQIVND (reference sequence). The CDR3 runs to 14 residues.

V is TRBV14 and J is TRBJ1-2; D remains unclear. CDR3 size: 13 residues. Trimming shortened V by 1 base and J by 4 bases, and 7 bases separated the two germline ends. The germline gives CDR1 SGHDN, CDR2 FVKESK. The CDR3 DNA reads TGTGCCAGCAGCCAAGCAGGATTCTATGGCTACACCTTC. Translating gives CASSQAGFYGYTF.

The rearrangement links TRBV4-3 to TRBJ2-1; D remains unclear. The CDR3 runs to 14 residues. Trimming took off 1 base at V and 0 bases at J, with 4 bases between the two ends. Germline V gene sequence: CDR1 LGHNA, CDR2 YSLEER. CDR3 nucleotide sequence: TGCGCCAGCAGCCAAGGTAGCTCCTACAATGAGCAGTTCTTC. It specifies CASSQGSSYNEQFF.